The clone carrying this TCR beta chain was observed many times. The antigen is not known. Points from the study as a whole: Larger-cohort validation covered only one TCR beta V-J rearrangement.

Full-length variable regions came from constant-region reverse primers plus semi-nested Nested Universal Primer A PCR. TCRdb re-derived calls from the 5' RACE reads in MiXCR, one entry per CDR3 protein. Found here are roughly 42,000 distinct CDR3 sequences, about 30% of them singletons; the top ten hold about 4%. The memory fraction was CD4+CD45RO+CD25- cells. Sequencing input: tumor-infiltrating memory CD4+ T cells sorted from the breast tumor. Subset given: memory CD4+ T cells, CD4+CD45RO+CD25-. The origin of this receptor is a female donor with breast cancer.

The CDR3 bases are TGTGCCAGCAGCCTCCAGTCGGGACTAGCGGGAGACCCGTCCTACGAGCAGTACTTC. Its translation is CASSLQSGLAGDPSYEQYF. The chain is built from TRBV21-1 and TRBJ2-7; the D call in the table, TRBD2, was not verified against the DNA. TRBV21-1 is flagged as a pseudogene. The CDR3 is 19 amino acids.